A selection of T cell receptor beta chains follows, all from one sample in a study of shared clonotypes between healthy human individuals. The data were produced by immunoSEQ multiplex PCR, yet TCRdb's version contains in-frame clones alone and is incomplete. The table includes roughly 2,500,000 clones, roughly 93% detected once. The sequenced sample was naive CD4+ T cells from PBMCs. These receptors were obtained from a man younger than 35 in good health. Some clones in this sample may be carry-over from other donors' samples. Each CDR3 is given with its conserved first and last residue. A D gene is named only where the DNA matches it firmly. For some rows the clone size is stated as once, few or many, or as a class when expanded; others skip it.

TGTGCCAGCAGTTTTCAGGGAATAGCCAAAAACATTCAGTACTTC CASSFQGIAKNIQYF TRBJ2-4 TRBV28 . .
TGTGCCAGCAGCCGACTAGCGGGAGTCGAGCAGTACTTC CASSRLAGVEQYF TRBJ2-7 TRBV7-2 . TRBD2
TGTGCCAGCAGCTTATCGCGTCTAGCCAATGGTGCAGATACGCAGTATTTT CASSLSRLANGADTQYF TRBJ2-3 TRBV7-2 . .
TGTGCCAGCATACAGGGCATGTATAATTCACCCCTCCACTTT CASIQGMYNSPLHF TRBJ1-6 TRBV28 . .
TGTGCCAGCAGCTTGTACGTGGAACCTTACGAGCAGTACTTC CASSLYVEPYEQYF TRBJ2-7 TRBV5-4 . .
TGTGCCAGCAGGCTGGACAGGTCCCCCTACGAGCAGTACTTC CASRLDRSPYEQYF TRBJ2-7 TRBV6-1 . TRBD1
TGTGCTAGTGGTACCAAGACCCGGGGAGGGTTAGGCTACGAGCAGTACTTC CASGTKTRGGLGYEQYF TRBJ2-7 TRBV12-5 once TRBD2
TGTGCCAGCAGCCGCCAGCGATGGGGCACAGATACGCAGTATTTT CASSRQRWGTDTQYF TRBJ2-3 TRBV7-6 . .
TGTGCCAGCTCACCTCAGGGTTTAGAGACCCAGTACTTC CASSPQGLETQYF TRBJ2-5 TRBV18 . .
TGCGCCAGCAGCTTGTCCCTATCCGACGAGCAGTACTTC CASSLSLSDEQYF TRBJ2-7 TRBV5-1 . .
TGTGCCAGCACCGAAACCGGGACAGGCACAGATACGCAGTATTTT CASTETGTGTDTQYF TRBJ2-3 TRBV6-6 . TRBD1
TGTGCCAGCAGCTTGTCTTTATCCTACGAGCAGTACTTC CASSLSLSYEQYF TRBJ2-7 TRBV7-3 . .
TGTGCCAGCAGCTTGAGGGGGGACGGGGAGCTGTTTTTT CASSLRGDGELFF TRBJ2-2 TRBV5-6 . .
TGTGCCAGCAGTCGGAAGGGCAGGGGAGGCTACGAGCAGTACTTC CASSRKGRGGYEQYF TRBJ2-7 TRBV6-1 . .
TGCGCCAGCAGCTTGGCCCGGGGAAGGGGTGAAAAACTGTTTTTT CASSLARGRGEKLFF TRBJ1-4 TRBV5-1 . .
TGTGCCATCAGTGAGAGGGGAGGCAATCAGCCCCAGCATTTT CAISERGGNQPQHF TRBJ1-5 TRBV10-3 . .
TGTGCCAGCAGGCGAACTACAATCTCCTACGAGCAGTACTTC CASRRTTISYEQYF TRBJ2-7 TRBV6-5 . .
TGTGCCAGCAGCCATCAAGGAGGGATGGGCTATGGCTACACCTTC CASSHQGGMGYGYTF TRBJ1-2 TRBV11-1 once .
TGCGCCAGCAGCCAGCTCCCCGACACGCCGCTATTCTTT CASSQLPDTPLFF TRBJ1-4 TRBV5-1 . .
TGTGCCAGCAGTGAAGCAGGTCCTTATGAGCAGTACTTC CASSEAGPYEQYF TRBJ2-7 TRBV6-1 . .
TGTGCCAGCAGTGCCGAGAGAGGGTGGAATACGCAGTATTTT CASSAERGWNTQYF TRBJ2-3 TRBV6-1 . .
TGTGCCAGCAGAGGGAACTACAATGAGCAGTTCTTC CASRGNYNEQFF TRBJ2-1 TRBV6-5 . .
TGTGCCAGCTCACCAACGACTAGCGGGCGGAGCTCCTACGAGCAGTACTTC CASSPTTSGRSSYEQYF TRBJ2-7 TRBV18 . TRBD2
TGTGCCAGCAGCTTAGGGACAGGCGAAACTGAAGCTTTCTTT CASSLGTGETEAFF TRBJ1-1 TRBV7-9 . TRBD1
TGTGCCAGCAGCGGAGGTCTGTACACTGAAGCTTTCTTT CASSGGLYTEAFF TRBJ1-1 TRBV9 few .
TGTGCCAGTAGTAAGGTGGTGGGGGGTTCTAATCAGCCCCAGCATTTT CASSKVVGGSNQPQHF TRBJ1-5 TRBV19 . .
TGTGCCAGCTCCGTCGGCACAGGGACAAACTATGGCTACACCTTC CASSVGTGTNYGYTF TRBJ1-2 TRBV18 . .
TGCAGCGTTGAAGGCGGGGGCACTGAAGCTTTCTTT CSVEGGGTEAFF TRBJ1-1 TRBV29-1 few .
TGTGCCAGCTCCCCTGCGAAGGACAGGGCGAGAGAAAAACTGTTTTTT CASSPAKDRAREKLFF TRBJ1-4 TRBV18 . TRBD1
TGCGCCAGCAAGGACTCGATGAACACCGGGGAGCTGTTTTTT CASKDSMNTGELFF TRBJ2-2 TRBV10-1 . .
TGTGCCAGCAGCTTGAGGGCCTCCGGGGAGCTGTTTTTT CASSLRASGELFF TRBJ2-2 TRBV5-4 . .
TGTGCCCGAAAACCGGGACTAAACACAGATACGCAGTATTTT CARKPGLNTDTQYF TRBJ2-3 TRBV30 . TRBD2
TGTGCCAGCAGTGAAGCTGGCGGGGTTAGCTACGAGCAGTACTTC CASSEAGGVSYEQYF TRBJ2-7 TRBV2 . .
TGCAGCGTTGACTACTTGATACAAGAGACCCAGTACTTC CSVDYLIQETQYF TRBJ2-5 TRBV29-1 once .
TGTGCCAGCAGCTTAGACTCGGGGGGTGGCACTGAAGCTTTCTTT CASSLDSGGGTEAFF TRBJ1-1 TRBV7-9 . .
TGTGCCTGGAGTAAACTCGGGGCAAGGGAAGCTTTCTTT CAWSKLGAREAFF TRBJ1-1 TRBV30 . .
TGTGCCAGCAGCTTCATGACAGGGACCGAGCAGTACTTC CASSFMTGTEQYF TRBJ2-7 TRBV7-9 . TRBD1
TGTGCCAGCAGTCCGCCACAGCTACAGGGTGAAGCTTTCTTT CASSPPQLQGEAFF TRBJ1-1 TRBV28 . .
TGTGCCAGCAGCCCCCAATCGAGTTACGAGCAGTACTTC CASSPQSSYEQYF TRBJ2-7 TRBV9 . .
TGTGCCTGGAGGAGGTCGGGTCTTGGTGAAGCTTTCTTT CAWRRSGLGEAFF TRBJ1-1 TRBV30 few .
TGTGCCAGCAGCTTATTCGCACAAATCGGCACTGAAGCTTTCTTT CASSLFAQIGTEAFF TRBJ1-1 TRBV7-2 once .
TGCGCCAGCAGCTTGGAGGGGGTATACGAGCAGTACTTC CASSLEGVYEQYF TRBJ2-7 TRBV5-1 . .
TGTGCCAGCAGTCCCGGTGGGAGCAATCAGCCCCAGCATTTT CASSPGGSNQPQHF TRBJ1-5 TRBV6-5 . .
TGTGCCACCGCCCCTAAGGGGAATGAGCAGTTCTTC CATAPKGNEQFF TRBJ2-1 TRBV7-7 once .
TGCGCCAGCAGCCGAGGGGCAGGGGAAGAGCAGTACTTC CASSRGAGEEQYF TRBJ2-7 TRBV5-1 . .
TGTGCCACCAGCAGAGTTCGCAGTTCTGGGGCCAACGTCCTGACTTTC CATSRVRSSGANVLTF TRBJ2-6 TRBV15 . .
TGCGCCAGCAGCTTGGTGGGAGAAGGCACAGATACGCAGTATTTT CASSLVGEGTDTQYF TRBJ2-3 TRBV5-1 once .
TGTGCCAGCCCGGGAGCGAGCCCCTACAATGAGCAGTTCTTC CASPGASPYNEQFF TRBJ2-1 TRBV6-1 . .
TGTGCCAGCAGTGAATCCCGGGATCACTATGGCTACACCTTC CASSESRDHYGYTF TRBJ1-2 TRBV2 . .
TGTGCCAGCAGCCGGATAGCGGGGGTGACCTACGAGCAGTACTTC CASSRIAGVTYEQYF TRBJ2-7 TRBV5-4 . TRBD2
TGTGCCAGCAGCCAAGATCTAACGACCAACTTCTACAATGAGCAGTTCTTC CASSQDLTTNFYNEQFF TRBJ2-1 TRBV4-2 . .
TGTGCCAGCACCCCAGGGTTGGGCACTGAAGCTTTCTTT CASTPGLGTEAFF TRBJ1-1 TRBV28 . .
TGTGCCAGCAGTTCAAGCCTGGGCAGGTCTTTTAGCAATCAGCCCCAGCATTTT CASSSSLGRSFSNQPQHF TRBJ1-5 TRBV28 . .
TGTGCCAGCAGCTCCTACGGGACACAACGCTCCTACGAGCAGTACTTC CASSSYGTQRSYEQYF TRBJ2-7 TRBV7-9 once .
TGTGCCAGCAAGTTTTCGGGAGAGATCACCGGGGAGCTGTTTTTT CASKFSGEITGELFF TRBJ2-2 TRBV6-1 . .